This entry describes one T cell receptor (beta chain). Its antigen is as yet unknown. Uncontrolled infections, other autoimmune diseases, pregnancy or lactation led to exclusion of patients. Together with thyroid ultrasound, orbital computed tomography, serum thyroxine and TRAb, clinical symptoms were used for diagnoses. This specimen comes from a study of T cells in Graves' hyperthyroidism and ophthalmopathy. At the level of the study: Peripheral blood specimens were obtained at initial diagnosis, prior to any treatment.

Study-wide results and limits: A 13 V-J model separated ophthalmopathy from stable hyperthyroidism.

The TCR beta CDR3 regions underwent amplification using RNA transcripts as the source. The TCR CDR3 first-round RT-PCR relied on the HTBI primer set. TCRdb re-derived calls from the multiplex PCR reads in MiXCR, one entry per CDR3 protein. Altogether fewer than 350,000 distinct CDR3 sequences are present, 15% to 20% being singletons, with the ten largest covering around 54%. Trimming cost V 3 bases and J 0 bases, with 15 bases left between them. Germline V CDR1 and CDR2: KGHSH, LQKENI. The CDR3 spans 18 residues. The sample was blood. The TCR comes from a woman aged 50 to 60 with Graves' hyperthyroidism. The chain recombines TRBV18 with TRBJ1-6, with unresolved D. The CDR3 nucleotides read TGTGCCAGCTCACCCCTGGTGGGTAGGAGCTCCTATAATTCACCCCTCCACTTT. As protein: CASSPLVGRSSYNSPLHF. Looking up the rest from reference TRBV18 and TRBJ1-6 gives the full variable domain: NAGVMQNPRHLVRRRGQEARLRCSPMKGHSHVYWYRQLPEEGLKFMVYLQKENIIDESGMPKERFSAEFPKEGPSILRIQQVVRGDSAAYFCASSPLVGRSSYNSPLHFGNGTRLTVT.